Reported below is one T cell receptor (beta chain). This record belongs to a study of blood T cell repertoires in COVID-19. As handled by the study authors: Amplifying reference gene primers gave estimates of nucleated cell counts. Assay: immunoSEQ multiplex PCR; the TCRdb copy retains only in-frame clones and omits some. V and J calls and clone size come straight from that table; D and trimming were deduced from the DNA. There are 240,000 or so clones in the sample; about 83% occur only once, and more than 1.5% lies in the top ten. V lost 2 bases, J lost 3 bases, and 4 bases stayed unmatched. The CDR3 has 15 amino acids. Per germline, CDR1 MNHNY and CDR2 SVGAGI (reference sequence).

The sequence was obtained from a man aged 25 to 40 who had recovered from COVID-19. The rearrangement uses TRBV6-6 and TRBJ2-3, with 8 bases lining up with TRBD2. Sequencing was done on a sample of peripheral blood. The CDR3, as DNA: TGTGCCAGCAGTTACCGGGGGGGCGGTACAGATACGCAGTATTTT. This translates into CASSYRGGGTDTQYF.